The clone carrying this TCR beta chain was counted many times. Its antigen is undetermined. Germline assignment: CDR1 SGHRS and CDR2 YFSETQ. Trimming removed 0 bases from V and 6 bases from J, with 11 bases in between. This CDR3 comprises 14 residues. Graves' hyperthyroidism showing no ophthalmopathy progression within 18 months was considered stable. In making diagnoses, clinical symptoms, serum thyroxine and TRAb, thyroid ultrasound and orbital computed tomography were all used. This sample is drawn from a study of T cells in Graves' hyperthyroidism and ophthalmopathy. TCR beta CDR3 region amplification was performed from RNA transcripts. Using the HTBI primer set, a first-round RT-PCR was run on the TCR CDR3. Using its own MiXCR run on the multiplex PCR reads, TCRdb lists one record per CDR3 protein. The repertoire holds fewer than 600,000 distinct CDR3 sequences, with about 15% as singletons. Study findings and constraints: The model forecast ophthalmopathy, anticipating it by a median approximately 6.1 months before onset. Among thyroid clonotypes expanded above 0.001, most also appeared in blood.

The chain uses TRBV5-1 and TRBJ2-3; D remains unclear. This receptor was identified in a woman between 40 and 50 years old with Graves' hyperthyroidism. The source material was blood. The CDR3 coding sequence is TGCGCCAGCAGCTTGGGTGGATACGCGGATACGCAGTATTTT. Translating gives CASSLGGYADTQYF.